This TCR beta chain was sequenced for a study of shared clonotypes between healthy human individuals. V dropped 0 bases and J dropped 2; count of bases not matched to a gene: 2. CDR3 length: 15 residues. Germline CDR1 SGHDT, CDR2 YYEEEE. Sequenced by immunoSEQ multiplex PCR; TCRdb stores in-frame clones only, minus some. The sample lists about 2.1 million clones; approximately 92% were seen once. CD45RO-negative CD8 cells positively selected for CCR7 made up the naive population, which excluded terminally differentiated effector memory CD45RA+ cells. Sample: naive CD8+ T cells from PBMCs. The TCR originated in a man between 18 and 35 years old in good health. Some clones in this sample may be carry-over from other donors' samples. The J gene is TRBJ1-5, the V gene TRBV5-6; 7 positions match TRBD1. The CDR3 protein is CASSLAGGGNQPQHF. Written as DNA, the CDR3 is TGTGCCAGCAGCTTGGCAGGGGGAGGCAATCAGCCCCAGCATTTT.